What follows are 18 T cell receptor beta chains derived from one specimen sequenced in a study of cytomegalovirus exposure and HLA in healthy donors. Primers included in the PCR were 60 Vbeta and 13 Jbeta primers. Libraries were prepared by immunoSEQ multiplex PCR; TCRdb keeps only in-frame clonotypes and omits some of them. The sample records some 130,000 clones, around 80% being singletons. Sequencing was carried out using PBMCs. These receptors were taken from a man aged 18 to 35 in good health and CMV-seronegative.

The V gene is TRBV5-4, the J gene TRBJ2-2; the match to TRBD2 covers 16 bases. This CDR3 contains 18 residues. V lost 4 bases to trimming and J lost 5 bases; unmatched junction nucleotides: 8. From germline, CDR1 is SGHNT and CDR2 YYREEE (reference sequence). The CDR3 protein is CASSRGLAGGPGTGELFF. The CDR3 DNA sequence: TGTGCCAGCAGCCGGGGACTAGCGGGAGGGCCCGGGACCGGGGAGCTGTTTTTT.

This chain uses TRBV27 with TRBJ2-7; D uncertain. Per germline, CDR1 MNHEY and CDR2 SMNVEV (reference sequence). V was trimmed by 5 bases and J by 2 bases, leaving 13 bases between them. CDR3 size: 14 residues. As DNA, the CDR3 is TGTGCCAGCAGTCCGACTGTCGGAACCTACGAGCAGTACTTC. This sequence encodes CASSPTVGTYEQYF.

V usage is TRBV11-2 and J usage is TRBJ2-5; no definite D call. The V end was cut by 1 base, the J end by 5 bases, with 8 bases between. CDR1 and CDR2 (germline): SGHAT, FQNNGV. This CDR3 comprises 13 residues. DNA for the CDR3: TGTGCCAGCAGCTTAGGGCTGGAGGAGACCCAGTACTTC. Encoded protein: CASSLGLEETQYF. The variable domain in full, with the rest retrieved from reference TRBV11-2 and TRBJ2-5, is EAGVAQSPRYKIIEKRQSVAFWCNPISGHATLYWYQQILGQGPKLLIQFQNNGVVDDSQLPKDRFSAERLKGVDSTLKIQPAKLEDSAVYLCASSLGLEETQYFGPGTRLLVL.

The chain links TRBV7-9 to TRBJ2-2, with no clear D. There are 12 residues in the CDR3. The germline V gene has CDR1 SEHNR and CDR2 FQNEAQ (reference sequence). The V end was cut by 1 base, the J end by 13 bases, with 10 bases between. CDR3 bases: TGTGCCAGCAGCTTAGACTCTACGGGGCTGTTTTTT. It yields the protein CASSLDSTGLFF. The full variable domain, in which reference TRBV7-9 and TRBJ2-2 provide the parts outside the CDR3, is DTGVSQNPRHKITKRGQNVTFRCDPISEHNRLYWYRQTLGQGPEFLTYFQNEAQLEKSRLLSDRFSAERPKGSFSTLEIQRTEQGDSAMYLCASSLDSTGLFFGEGSRLTVL.

This sequence joins TRBV30 and TRBJ2-2, with D unclear. Germline-derived CDR1 and CDR2 are GTSNPN and SVGIG (reference sequence). Trimming took off 2 bases at V and 0 bases at J, with 7 bases between the two ends. This CDR3 comprises 14 residues. The CDR3 sequence: CAWSRGTNTGELFF. The CDR3 region has the DNA TGTGCCTGGAGTCGTGGCACGAACACCGGGGAGCTGTTTTTT.

In nucleotides, the CDR3 is TGTGCCAGCAGTTGGTCGGACAGGGCGGATTCACCCCTCCACTTT. This sequence encodes CASSWSDRADSPLHF. The gene calls are TRBV6-6 and TRBJ1-6, with 8 bases that match TRBD1. The CDR3 is 15 amino acids. Germline V CDR1 and CDR2: MNHNY, SVGAGI (reference sequence). The V and J ends lost 4 bases and 8 bases, in that order; junction bases with no gene match: 7.

The chain combines TRBV6-4 with TRBJ1-6; no reliable D call. This CDR3 contains 15 residues. The V end lost 3 bases, the J end lost 6 bases, and 12 bases lay between the germline ends. Germline-derived CDR1 and CDR2 are MRHNA and SNTAGT. The CDR3 sequence: CASSEEAWGNSPLHF. CDR3 nucleotides: TGTGCCAGCAGTGAGGAGGCTTGGGGTAATTCACCCCTCCACTTT.

This rearrangement joins TRBV9 to TRBJ1-3; no reliable D call. The CDR3 consists of 13 residues. CDR1 and CDR2 from the germline V gene are SGDLS and YYNGEE. Trimming took 4 bases from V and 7 from J, leaving 12 bases between them. CDR3 protein: CASSTADGNTIYF. The DNA of the CDR3 is TGTGCCAGCAGCACAGCGGACGGGAACACCATATATTTT. The whole variable domain, remainder taken from reference TRBV9 and TRBJ1-3, is DSGVTQTPKHLITATGQRVTLRCSPRSGDLSVYWYQQSLDQGLQFLIQYYNGEERAKGNILERFSAQQFPDLHSELNLSSLELGDSALYFCASSTADGNTIYFGEGSWLTVV.

The rearrangement uses TRBV9 and TRBJ2-1; a weak D match, TRBD2 (5 bases). Germline V lookup: CDR1 SGDLS, CDR2 YYNGEE. The CDR3 has 17 residues. The ends were cut back, 0 bases at V and 4 bases at J, with 17 bases in the middle. CDR3 sequence: CASSVVVGLAEYNEQFF. CDR3 DNA sequence: TGTGCCAGCAGCGTAGTCGTCGGTCTAGCAGAATACAATGAGCAGTTCTTC. The variable domain in full, with the rest retrieved from reference TRBV9 and TRBJ2-1, is DSGVTQTPKHLITATGQRVTLRCSPRSGDLSVYWYQQSLDQGLQFLIQYYNGEERAKGNILERFSAQQFPDLHSELNLSSLELGDSALYFCASSVVVGLAEYNEQFFGPGTRLTVL.

This clone was recorded only once. This chain uses TRBV19 with TRBJ2-7, with D maybe TRBD2 (6 bases). Trimming shortened V by 5 bases and J by 2 bases, and 13 bases separated the two germline ends. The CDR3 extends over 14 amino acids. Germline CDR1 LNHDA, CDR2 SQIVND (reference sequence). CDR3 region: CASSDFGGAYEQYF. DNA for the CDR3: TGTGCCAGTAGTGACTTTGGAGGGGCCTACGAGCAGTACTTC. Drawing the rest from reference TRBV19 and TRBJ2-7, the complete variable domain is DGGITQSPKYLFRKEGQNVTLSCEQNLNHDAMYWYRQDPGQGLRLIYYSQIVNDFQKGDIAEGYSVSREKKESFPLTVTSAQKNPTAFYLCASSDFGGAYEQYFGPGTRLTVT.

The chain joins TRBV9 to TRBJ2-1; 10 bases agree with TRBD2. Per germline, CDR1 SGDLS and CDR2 YYNGEE. This CDR3 comprises 16 residues. V lost 2 bases and J lost 3; bases outside the gene matches: 5. CDR3 region: CASSVSSGSNYNEQFF. CDR3 nucleotides: TGTGCCAGCAGCGTGTCTAGCGGGAGTAACTACAATGAGCAGTTCTTC. The entire variable domain, with the rest obtained from reference TRBV9 and TRBJ2-1, is as follows: DSGVTQTPKHLITATGQRVTLRCSPRSGDLSVYWYQQSLDQGLQFLIQYYNGEERAKGNILERFSAQQFPDLHSELNLSSLELGDSALYFCASSVSSGSNYNEQFFGPGTRLTVL.

This chain joins TRBV5-1 and TRBJ2-1; 10 bases map to TRBD2. After removal of 6 bases from V and 5 bases from J, the junction contained 8 bases not matched to a gene. Per germline, CDR1 SGHRS and CDR2 YFSETQ. This CDR3 is 15 amino acids long. CDR3 nucleotide sequence: TGCGCCAGCACACGGACTAGCGGAGTAAACAATGAGCAGTTCTTC. This sequence encodes CASTRTSGVNNEQFF.

The gene calls are TRBV5-6 and TRBJ2-1; a weak D match, TRBD1 (7 bases). V was clipped by 5 bases and J by 6 bases, with 15 bases between them. Germline values: CDR1 SGHDT, CDR2 YYEEEE. The CDR3 contains 14 residues. CDR3 region: CASRRRGVFNEQFF. CDR3 nucleotides: TGTGCCAGCAGACGCAGGGGGGTTTTCAATGAGCAGTTCTTC.

The V call is TRBV5-4, the J call TRBJ2-2; D is unresolved. The V gene lost 0 bases and the J gene lost 4 bases, with 10 bases spanning the gap. This CDR3 has 15 amino acids. Looked up from germline, CDR1 is SGHNT and CDR2 is YYREEE (reference sequence). This chain's CDR3 is CASSLDRKSTGELFF. The CDR3 region has the DNA TGTGCCAGCAGCTTGGACCGAAAGAGCACCGGGGAGCTGTTTTTT.

The chain couples TRBV7-9 to TRBJ1-1, with D hard to call. The V end lost 5 bases, the J end lost 1 base, and 8 bases lay between the germline ends. Germline V gives CDR1 SEHNR, CDR2 FQNEAQ (reference sequence). The CDR3 totals 13 residues. The CDR3 sequence is CASSPLKNTEAFF. CDR3 bases: TGTGCCAGCAGCCCACTGAAGAACACTGAAGCTTTCTTT.

Turning to this clone: The junction differs from germline at one of its ends, possibly a read error. This sequence joins TRBV4-3 and TRBJ1-4; 7 nucleotides match TRBD1. The CDR3 has 19 residues. Germline V gene lookup returns CDR1 LGHNA and CDR2 YSLEER. As DNA, the CDR3 is TGCGCCAGCGGCCAAGATAAAACAGGGGCCGGGGGCACTAATGAAAAACTGTTTTTT. Protein: CASGQDKTGAGGTNEKLFF.

The gene calls are TRBV9 and TRBJ2-1, with 7 bases fitting TRBD2. CDR3 length equals 16 residues. The trim removed 1 base at V and 0 bases at J, leaving 4 bases unmatched. Germline assignment: CDR1 SGDLS and CDR2 YYNGEE. The chain's CDR3 is CASSVLLAASYNEQFF. The CDR3 DNA reads as TGTGCCAGCAGCGTACTCCTAGCGGCCTCCTACAATGAGCAGTTCTTC. The full variable domain, in which reference TRBV9 and TRBJ2-1 provide the parts outside the CDR3, is DSGVTQTPKHLITATGQRVTLRCSPRSGDLSVYWYQQSLDQGLQFLIQYYNGEERAKGNILERFSAQQFPDLHSELNLSSLELGDSALYFCASSVLLAASYNEQFFGPGTRLTVL.

This chain links TRBV4-3 with TRBJ2-1, with 12 bases that match TRBD2. The V and J ends lost 4 bases and 2 bases, in that order; junction bases with no gene match: 6. Germline assignment: CDR1 LGHNA and CDR2 YSLEER. The CDR3 extends over 17 amino acids. The CDR3 sequence is CASSPETSGSAYNEQFF. In nucleotides, the CDR3 is TGCGCCAGCAGCCCCGAGACTAGCGGGAGCGCCTACAATGAGCAGTTCTTC.